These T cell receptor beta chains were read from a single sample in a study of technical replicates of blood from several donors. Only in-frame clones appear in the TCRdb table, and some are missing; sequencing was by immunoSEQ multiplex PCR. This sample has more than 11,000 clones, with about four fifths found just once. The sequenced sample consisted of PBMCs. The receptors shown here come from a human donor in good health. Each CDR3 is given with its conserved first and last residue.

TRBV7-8	CASAGGEPYNEQFF
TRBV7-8	CASSLMIGREGDTQYF
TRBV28	CASSLDRTGASGNTIYF
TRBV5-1	CASSLGQGVETQYF
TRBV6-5	CASGEQLNQPQHF
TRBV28	CASSFSRAGNTIYF
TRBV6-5	CASSSPDRGYGYTF
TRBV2	CASRAGNSRLYGYTF
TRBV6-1	CASTSGITGTQYF
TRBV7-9	CASSSPGQGGTQYF
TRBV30	CAWSRLRGGVEAFF
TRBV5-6	CASRGQGASDTQYF
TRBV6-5	CASTWDRGQTQYF
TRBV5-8	CASSFGTGETYEQYF
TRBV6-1	CASSSGTGGNYGYTF
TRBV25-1	CASTSAGYNEQFF
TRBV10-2	CASSGSGTEETQYF
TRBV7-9	CASSLADQPQHF
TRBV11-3	CASSLGTGITYEQYF
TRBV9	CASSVAGLAANEQFF
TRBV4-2	CASSQQETSSGRPDTQYF
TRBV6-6	CASSKTRVNEQFF